The T cell receptor beta chain described here comes from a study of response to subunit inactivated influenza vaccine. General observations from the study: Each seasonal influenza vaccination recruits few new T cells, the authors suggested.

This clonotype was detected ten times or more. The antigen is not known. This CDR3 comprises 14 residues. V was pared by 7 bases and J by 4 bases, with 16 bases between. Per germline, CDR1 MDHEN and CDR2 SYDVKM. TCRdb analysed the RT-PCR reads with MiXCR anew, one entry per CDR3 protein. There are hundreds of thousands of distinct CDR3 sequences in the sample; about 8% occur only once, and 10% to 15% lies in the top ten. This chain joins TRBV28 and TRBJ1-1; a weak D match, TRBD1 (6 bases). Sequences were derived from PBMCs from blood, sampled around 25 months after vaccination. This sequence originates from a man aged 45 to 75 who received an inactivated influenza vaccine. The CDR3 DNA follows: TGTGCCAGCACCCTGATGGGCAGGGGCACTGAAGCTTTCTTT. Amino acid sequence: CASTLMGRGTEAFF.